Listed below are T cell receptor beta chains from one sample, sequenced in a study of blood T cell repertoires in COVID-19. Assay used: immunoSEQ multiplex PCR; TCRdb lists only in-frame clones, some missing. The sample consists of 90,000 to 100,000 clones, approximately 82% of them appearing once. Sequenced sample: peripheral blood. The receptors derive from an older man with acute or convalescent COVID-19. CDR3s include the opening cysteine and the closing phenylalanine or tryptophan.

TRBV7-2	TRBJ2-3	CASSPTPGRGFTDTQYF
TRBV6-6	TRBJ2-2	CASSTSGGGTGELFF
TRBV18	TRBJ1-1	CASSSEGGARTEAFF
TRBV28	TRBJ1-5	CASSFSGGYNQPQHF
TRBV6-6	TRBJ1-1	CASSYDQGNTEAFF
TRBV2	TRBJ1-2	CASTRTGANYGYTF
TRBV7-9	TRBJ2-5	CASSTGLAGKETQYF
TRBV19	TRBJ1-2	CASRSPRGVYGYTF
TRBV10-3	TRBJ1-2	CATTGGNGYTF
TRBV6-5	TRBJ2-7	CASSYSRGQEPYEQYF
TRBV30	TRBJ1-5	CAWETGGDQPQHF
TRBV27	TRBJ2-3	CASSSRDTSTDTQYF
TRBV5-6	TRBJ1-5	CASSLGQGPRRPRNQPQHF
TRBV7-3	TRBJ1-2	CASTDSRGANATF
TRBV11-2	TRBJ2-2	CASSRFAGELFF
TRBV18	TRBJ2-7	CASSPPGTDSYEQYF
TRBV24-1	TRBJ2-7	CATSDSRVRGHYEQYF
TRBV10-3	TRBJ2-1	CAISEGTSGNNEQFF
TRBV25-1	TRBJ1-4	CASSEFGALEKLFF
TRBV27	TRBJ2-1	CASSRGQPYNEQFF
TRBV18	TRBJ1-2	CASSRGQVQNYGYTF
TRBV4-2	TRBJ1-6	CASSSGQGTSSYNSPLHF
TRBV6-5	TRBJ1-1	CASSSGLGMNTEAFF
TRBV6-4	TRBJ2-2	CASSDSMPAGELFF
TRBV18	TRBJ2-1	CASSPPGRGGGGEQFF
TRBV2	TRBJ1-5	CASSVSENQPQHF
TRBV6-6	TRBJ1-6	CASSHPAPTEFRMKTLHF
TRBV7-3	TRBJ1-2	CASSLTGSPYGYTF
TRBV7-3	TRBJ2-3	CASQRGTSGRTDTQYF
TRBV7-2	TRBJ2-1	CASSLFDNEQFF
TRBV10-3	TRBJ2-7	CAISRTENYEQYF
TRBV18	TRBJ2-7	CASSPASGRTSYEQYF
TRBV27	TRBJ1-2	CASSYSHLRGHGYTF
TRBV6-5	TRBJ2-1	CASKDGVADYNEQFF
TRBV30	TRBJ2-2	CARGSGSRDTGELFF
TRBV6-1	TRBJ2-1	CASSEMAGGYNEQFF
TRBV24-1	TRBJ1-1	CATSDPTGGNTEAFF
TRBV20-1	TRBJ2-5	CSAYRDETQYF
TRBV6-2/TRBV6-3	TRBJ1-4	CASSTQGLANEKLFF
TRBV18	TRBJ1-1	CASSPGQGAKWMNTEAFF
TRBV11-2	TRBJ2-7	CASSPRTGGAGQYF
TRBV14	TRBJ2-6	CASSQVDSSSGANVLTF
TRBV28	TRBJ2-7	CAGNGLAGLWEQYF
TRBV30	TRBJ2-1	CAWGTSALSYNEQFF
TRBV3-1/TRBV3-2	TRBJ1-2	CASSQSDNYGYTF
TRBV19	TRBJ1-2	CASSTLRQGGGYTF
TRBV11-2	TRBJ2-7	CASSLIDRAYEQYF
TRBV19	TRBJ1-5	CASTPRQASNQPQHF
TRBV28	TRBJ2-7	CASSENSGSSYEQYF
TRBV20-1	TRBJ1-1	CSARGGHEAFF